This T cell receptor (beta chain) came from a study of T cells in Graves' hyperthyroidism and ophthalmopathy. General study findings and limits: Progression to ophthalmopathy was predicted a median of about six months early.

The CDR3 has 15 amino acids. V lost 5 bases and J 4 bases, leaving 14 bases between the germline ends. Looked up from germline, CDR1 is SGHAT and CDR2 is FQNNGV. Concerning this clonotype itself: What it recognizes is unknown.

Active moderate-to-severe ophthalmopathy, Clinical Activity Score at least 3, NOSPECS at least 4, under 3 months' duration. A patient was excluded if there was uncontrolled infection, other autoimmune disease, pregnancy or lactation. RNA transcripts were the template for amplifying TCR beta CDR3 regions. The HTBI set primed first-round TCR CDR3 RT-PCR. TCRdb called the multiplex PCR reads again in MiXCR, with one record for every CDR3 protein. Of roughly 500,000 distinct CDR3 sequences listed, around 15% are singletons. This sequence originates from a woman aged 25-40 years with Graves' ophthalmopathy. The J gene is TRBJ2-2, the V gene TRBV11-2; D may be TRBD2 (6 bases). Sample: blood. The CDR3 spells CASSLAWGSTGELFF. CDR3 sequence (DNA): TGTGCCAGCAGCCTAGCGTGGGGTTCCACCGGGGAGCTGTTTTTT.